The following is a T cell receptor beta chain sequence with its context. Its antigen remains undetermined. No much larger clonotype is one base removed from it; base qualities were not supplied. For this chain, trimming is 2 bases at the V end and 6 bases at the J end, and the number of junction bases without a gene match is 9. The CDR3, cysteine through phenylalanine, is 16 amino acids long. Only the CDR3 part of the read is kept: 48 bases, read in frame from the first base. The germline V gene provides CDR1 SGHTA and CDR2 FQGTGA. This sample was taken from a study of blood T cells in healthy people across ages (dated by TCRdb to 2015 to 2017). Regarding the complete study: In model experiments, roughly one uniquely barcoded TCR beta cDNA molecule per two T cells was captured by template switching. Using deep sequencing normalized with unique cDNA molecular identifiers, the study measured how TCR beta repertoire diversity changes with age. The donors were split into four age groups: young (average around 15 years), middle-aged (roughly 42), aged (roughly 60) and long-lived (approximately 89). To avoid experimental bias, donors of different ages were distributed randomly across sequencing lanes. For two donors (one aged 18 to 30 and one aged 80 or older), the study analyzed two additional independent replicas of 1 million unique cDNA reads from the same blood draw.

The approximately 39 donors, aged about 6 to 100 years, were systemically healthy Caucasian individuals from Russia. Each donor gave approximately 9.3 milliliters of peripheral blood, collected into EDTA-treated Vacutainer tubes. Ficoll-Paque density-gradient centrifugation was used to isolate PBMCs, with at least 6.5 million obtained per sample. Total RNA was extracted from PBMCs with Trizol reagent, with at least 5 micrograms obtained per sample. The percentages of naive CD45RAhigh/CD27high T cells were determined by flow cytometry on a PBMC aliquot from every donor. Study-wide conclusions, independent of this receptor: Estimates of total diversity from one million sequenced T cells were regarded as lower bounds and underestimates. Observed TCR beta diversity per million T cells fell roughly linearly with age, and a significant reduction was already apparent by age around 40. The percentage of naive T cells measured by flow cytometry correlated strongly with observed TCR beta diversity. Conclusive comparison of naive and antigen-experienced compartments was prevented by the profiling of bulk unsorted PBMCs. Compared with the aged group, the long-lived group had more naive CD4+ T cells, fewer expanded clones and increased TCR diversity, suggesting age selection. Because the CMV infection status of the donors was unknown, age-related changes in expanded clonotypes may potentially have been confounded.

The library was obtained by 5' RACE. Instrument on record: Illumina HiSeq 2500. The second PCR ran for about 7 to 11 cycles and used a J-beta primer mix along with a sample-barcoded 5' primer. Each TCR beta cDNA molecule received a unique molecular identifier from a template-switch 5' adaptor carrying 12 random nucleotides. At least 3 million CDR3-containing paired-end reads were obtained from each sample. The Mint cDNA synthesis kit, primed by a TRBC-specific oligonucleotide, was used to synthesize first-strand cDNA from all RNA. Following uracil-DNA glycosylase treatment, a first 18-cycle PCR with universal primers M1SS and BC2_uni_R was performed on all cDNA. As for how the authors treated the data: For normalization, 1 million high-quality reads were randomly selected from each sample, with every read carrying a distinct molecular identifier. Instead of being binned into consensus sequences, reads that shared molecular identifiers were thrown out. MiTCR, set to a Q25 quality threshold and the strictest error-elimination algorithm, was used for CDR3 identification, clonotype clustering and error correction. A nonparametric unseen species model using Euler transformation provided a lower-bound estimate of total TCR beta diversity. The public reads were run again by TCRdb, first through fastp at Q25 and then through MiXCR, and only productive beta chains were kept. Under each unique CDR3 protein, matching rows form one entry showing the most common genes and DNA. TCRdb's processing, not the study's, gives the V and J calls here. The sample table records more than 700,000 distinct CDR3 sequences; less than 60% of these occur just once. The top ten constitute about a sixth of the sample.

This TCR was recovered from a man older than 75 in good health. The sequence joins TRBV7-3 to TRBJ2-2, with 7 bases in between that match TRBD1. The sequencing sample was made of blood. The DNA sequence is given as TGTGCCAGCAGCTTAGATACGGGCCAGGGGGCCGGGGAGCTGTTTTTT. This sequence encodes CASSLDTGQGAGELFF.